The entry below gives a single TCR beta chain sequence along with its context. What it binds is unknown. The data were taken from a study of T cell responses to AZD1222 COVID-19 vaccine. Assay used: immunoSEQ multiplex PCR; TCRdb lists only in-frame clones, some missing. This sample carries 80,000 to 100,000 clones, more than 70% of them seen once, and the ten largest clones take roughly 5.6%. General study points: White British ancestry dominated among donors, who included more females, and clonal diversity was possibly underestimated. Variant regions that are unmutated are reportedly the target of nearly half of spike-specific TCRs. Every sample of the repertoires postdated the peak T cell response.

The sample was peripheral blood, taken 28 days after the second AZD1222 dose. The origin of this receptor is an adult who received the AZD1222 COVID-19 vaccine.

CDR3 residues: CASSLGAGNQPQHF. In nucleotides, the CDR3 is TGTGCCAGCAGTTTAGGGGCAGGGAATCAGCCCCAGCATTTT. This chain uses TRBV28 with TRBJ1-5; tentatively, D is TRBD1 (5 bases). The V end lost 2 bases, the J end lost 4 bases, and 9 bases lay between the germline ends. The CDR3 runs to 14 residues. The germline gives CDR1 MDHEN, CDR2 SYDVKM. The complete variable domain, with remaining parts taken from reference TRBV28 and TRBJ1-5, reads DVKVTQSSRYLVKRTGEKVFLECVQDMDHENMFWYRQDPGLGLRLIYFSYDVKMKEKGDIPEGYSVSREKKERFSLILESASTNQTSMYLCASSLGAGNQPQHFGDGTRLSIL.